This paragraph covers one T cell receptor beta chain sequence. What it binds is unknown. There are 14 residues in the CDR3. Germline V gene lookup returns CDR1 SNHLY and CDR2 FYNNEI. TCRdb reanalyzed the 5' RACE reads, giving one entry per CDR3 protein sequence and no DNA. The sample data list some 99,000 distinct CDR3 sequences. The data derive from a study of monozygotic twins with inflammatory bowel disease. Regarding the study as a whole: Twins with IBD had fewer clonotypes in common with others than healthy twins, particularly during disease activity.

Sequencing used blood. V is TRBV2 and J is TRBJ2-1; TCRdb selects TRBD2, and the lack of DNA leaves this call unchecked. The TCR originated in a human donor with ulcerative colitis or Crohn's disease, or a healthy co-twin of an affected twin (not recorded which). The CDR3 reads CASSEWPSRNEQFF.